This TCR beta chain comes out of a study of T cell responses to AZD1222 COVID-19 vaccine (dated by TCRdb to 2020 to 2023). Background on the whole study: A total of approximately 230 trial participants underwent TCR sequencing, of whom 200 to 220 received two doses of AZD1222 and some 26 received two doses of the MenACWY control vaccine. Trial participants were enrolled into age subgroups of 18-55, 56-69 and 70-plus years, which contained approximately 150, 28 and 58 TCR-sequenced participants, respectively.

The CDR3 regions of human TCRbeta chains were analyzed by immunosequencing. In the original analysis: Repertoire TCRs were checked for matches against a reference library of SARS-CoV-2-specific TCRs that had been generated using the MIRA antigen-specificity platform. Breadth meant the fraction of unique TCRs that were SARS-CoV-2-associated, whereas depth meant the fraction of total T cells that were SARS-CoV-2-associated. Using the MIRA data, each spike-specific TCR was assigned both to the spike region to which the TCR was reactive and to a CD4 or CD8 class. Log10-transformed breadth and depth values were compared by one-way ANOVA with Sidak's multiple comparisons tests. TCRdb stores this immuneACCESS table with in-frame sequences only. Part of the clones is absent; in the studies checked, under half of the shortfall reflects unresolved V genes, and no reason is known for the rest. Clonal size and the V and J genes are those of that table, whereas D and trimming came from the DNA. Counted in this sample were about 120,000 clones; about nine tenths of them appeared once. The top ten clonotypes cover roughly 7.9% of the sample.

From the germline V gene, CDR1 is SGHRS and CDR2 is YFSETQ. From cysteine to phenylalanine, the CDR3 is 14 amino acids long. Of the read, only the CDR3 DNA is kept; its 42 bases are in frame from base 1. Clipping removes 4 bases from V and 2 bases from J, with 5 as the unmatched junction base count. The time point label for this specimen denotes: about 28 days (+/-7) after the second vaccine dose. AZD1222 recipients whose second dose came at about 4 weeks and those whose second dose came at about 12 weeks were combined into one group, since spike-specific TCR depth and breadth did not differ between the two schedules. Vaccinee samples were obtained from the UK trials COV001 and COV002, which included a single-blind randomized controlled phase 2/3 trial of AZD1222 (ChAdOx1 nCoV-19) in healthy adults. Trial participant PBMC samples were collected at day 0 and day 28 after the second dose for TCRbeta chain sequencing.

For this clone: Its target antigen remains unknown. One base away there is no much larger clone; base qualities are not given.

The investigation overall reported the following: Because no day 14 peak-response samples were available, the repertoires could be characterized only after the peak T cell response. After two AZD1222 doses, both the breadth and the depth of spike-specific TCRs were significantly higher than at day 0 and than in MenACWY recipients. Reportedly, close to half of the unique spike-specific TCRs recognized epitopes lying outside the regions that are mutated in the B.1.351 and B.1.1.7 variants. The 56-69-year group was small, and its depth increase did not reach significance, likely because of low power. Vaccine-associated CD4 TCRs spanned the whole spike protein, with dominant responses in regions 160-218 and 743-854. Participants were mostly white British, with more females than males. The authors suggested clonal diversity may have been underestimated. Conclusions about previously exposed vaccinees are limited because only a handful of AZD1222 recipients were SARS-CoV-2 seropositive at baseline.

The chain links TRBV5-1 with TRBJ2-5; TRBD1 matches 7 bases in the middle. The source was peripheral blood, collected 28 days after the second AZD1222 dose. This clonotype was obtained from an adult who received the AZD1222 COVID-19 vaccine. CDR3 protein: CASSRDSGQETQYF. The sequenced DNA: TGCGCCAGCAGCCGGGACAGTGGGCAAGAGACCCAGTACTTC.